The clone carrying this T cell receptor (beta chain) has more than one count but fewer than ten. Its specificity is not known. This entry is derived from a study of CD8 T cells in ankylosing spondylitis. Germline V gene sequence: CDR1 KGHSH, CDR2 LQKENI. This CDR3 spans 12 amino acids. V lost 3 bases to trimming and J lost 2 bases, with 4 bases between them. Quantitative 5'-RACE with molecular barcodes was used to make the TCR beta libraries. Using its own MiXCR run on the 5' RACE reads, TCRdb lists one record per CDR3 protein. The data contain about 150,000 distinct CDR3 sequences, under 35% of them singletons. Findings of the study overall: Clones linked to disease were reported to show significant enrichment in matched ankylosing spondylitis synovial fluid. Typical of ankylosing spondylitis blood, it appeared, was a TCR beta motif of about eight highly homologous variants.

This clonotype originated in a male donor with ankylosing spondylitis. The chain employs TRBV18 and TRBJ1-1; D remains unclear. The sample consisted of synovial fluid, either unsorted or a sorted T cell fraction (not recorded which). CDR3 amino acids: CASSPPNTEAFF. In DNA form, the CDR3 reads TGTGCCAGCTCACCCCCAAACACTGAAGCTTTCTTT.